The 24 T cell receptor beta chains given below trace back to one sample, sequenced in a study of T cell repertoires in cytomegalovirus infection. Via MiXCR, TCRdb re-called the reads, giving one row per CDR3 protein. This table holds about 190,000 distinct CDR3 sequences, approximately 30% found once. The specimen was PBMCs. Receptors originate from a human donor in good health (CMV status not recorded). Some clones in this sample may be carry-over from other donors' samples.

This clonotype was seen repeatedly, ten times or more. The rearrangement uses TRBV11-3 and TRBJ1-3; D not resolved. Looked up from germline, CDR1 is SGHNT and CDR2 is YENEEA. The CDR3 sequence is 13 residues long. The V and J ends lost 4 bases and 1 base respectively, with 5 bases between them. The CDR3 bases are TGTGCCAGCAGCTCGAATTCTGGAAACACCATATATTTT. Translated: CASSSNSGNTIYF.

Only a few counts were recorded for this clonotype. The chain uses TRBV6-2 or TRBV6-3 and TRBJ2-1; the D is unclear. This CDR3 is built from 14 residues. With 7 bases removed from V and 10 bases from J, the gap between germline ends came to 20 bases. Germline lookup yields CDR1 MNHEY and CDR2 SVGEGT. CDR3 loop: CASTDPPPVEEQFF. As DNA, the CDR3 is TGTGCCAGCACCGACCCCCCCCCTGTTGAGGAGCAGTTCTTC.

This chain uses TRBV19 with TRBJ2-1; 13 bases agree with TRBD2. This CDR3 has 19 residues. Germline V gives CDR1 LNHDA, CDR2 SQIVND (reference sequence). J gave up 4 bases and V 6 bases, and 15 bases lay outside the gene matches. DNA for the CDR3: TGTGCCAGTAGCGGCAGTGGACTAGCGGGGGCCGTCTGGTACAATGAGCAGTTCTTC. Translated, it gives CASSGSGLAGAVWYNEQFF.

As DNA, the CDR3 is TGTGCCAGCAGTTTAGGGGAGACTAATGAAAAACTGTTTTTT. This sequence encodes CASSLGETNEKLFF. The chain employs TRBV12-3 or TRBV12-4 and TRBJ1-4; D not resolved. V dropped 1 base and J dropped 2 bases, with 5 bases sitting between them. CDR3 length: 14 residues.

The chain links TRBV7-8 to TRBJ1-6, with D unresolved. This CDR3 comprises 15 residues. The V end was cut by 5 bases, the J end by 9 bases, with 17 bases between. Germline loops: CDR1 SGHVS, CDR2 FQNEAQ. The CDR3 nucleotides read TGTGCCAGCAGCCGGGCCGGGGAGGACGGTTCACCCCTCCACTTT. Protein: CASSRAGEDGSPLHF.

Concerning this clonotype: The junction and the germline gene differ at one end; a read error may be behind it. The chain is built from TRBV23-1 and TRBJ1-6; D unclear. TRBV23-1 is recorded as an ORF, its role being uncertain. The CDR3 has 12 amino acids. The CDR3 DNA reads TGCGCCAGCAGTCAATCACATTCACCCCTACACTTT. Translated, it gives CASSQSHSPLHF.

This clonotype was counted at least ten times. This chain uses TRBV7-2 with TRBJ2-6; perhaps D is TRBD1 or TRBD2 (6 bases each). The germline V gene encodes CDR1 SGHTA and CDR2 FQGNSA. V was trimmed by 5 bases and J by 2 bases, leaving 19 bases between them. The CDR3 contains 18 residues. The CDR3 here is CASSLRGVFRTGANVLTF. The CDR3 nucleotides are TGTGCCAGCAGCCTTAGGGGGGTTTTCCGTACTGGGGCCAACGTCCTGACTTTC.

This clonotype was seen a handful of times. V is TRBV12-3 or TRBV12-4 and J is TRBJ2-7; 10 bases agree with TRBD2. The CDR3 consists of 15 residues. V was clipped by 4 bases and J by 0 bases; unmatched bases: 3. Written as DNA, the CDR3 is TGTGCCAGCAGTTCAGGACTAGCGGCCTCCTACGAGCAGTACTTC. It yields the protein CASSSGLAASYEQYF.

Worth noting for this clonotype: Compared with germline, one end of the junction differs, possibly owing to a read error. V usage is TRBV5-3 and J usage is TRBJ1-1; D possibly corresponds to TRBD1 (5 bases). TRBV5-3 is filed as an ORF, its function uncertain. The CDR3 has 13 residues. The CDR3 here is CASRTILNTEALF. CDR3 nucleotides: TGTGCCAGTCGGACAATCCTGAACACTGAAGCTCTCTTT.

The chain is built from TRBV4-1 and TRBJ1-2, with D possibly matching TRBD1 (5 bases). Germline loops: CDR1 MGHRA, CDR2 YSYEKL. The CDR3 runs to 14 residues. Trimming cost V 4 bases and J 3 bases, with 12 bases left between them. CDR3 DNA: TGCGCCAGCAGCCCTAAAGAACAGGACTATGGCTACACCTTC. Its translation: CASSPKEQDYGYTF.

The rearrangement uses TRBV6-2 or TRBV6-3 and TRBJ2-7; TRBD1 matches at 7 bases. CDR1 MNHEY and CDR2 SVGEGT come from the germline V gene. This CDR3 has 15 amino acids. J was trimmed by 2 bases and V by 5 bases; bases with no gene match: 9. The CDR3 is CASSDRAYGTYEQYF. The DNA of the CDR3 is TGTGCCAGCAGTGACAGGGCTTACGGGACCTACGAGCAGTACTTC.

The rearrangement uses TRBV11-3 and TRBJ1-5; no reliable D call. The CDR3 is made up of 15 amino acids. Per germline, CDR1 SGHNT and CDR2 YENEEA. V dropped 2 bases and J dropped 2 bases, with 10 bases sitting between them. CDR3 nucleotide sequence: TGTGCCAGCAGCTTACGGGAATTCGGCAATCAGCCCCAGCATTTT. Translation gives CASSLREFGNQPQHF.

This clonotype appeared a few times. CDR3 region: CASSLLQNTGELFF. The CDR3 DNA reads as TGCGCCAGCAGCTTGTTACAGAACACCGGGGAGCTGTTTTTT. The chain carries TRBV5-1 and TRBJ2-2; D remains unclear. Between the trimmed V and J ends, which lost 1 base and 1 base, there was a span of 5 bases. The CDR3 length is 14 residues. CDR1 is SGHRS and CDR2 is YFSETQ in the germline V gene.

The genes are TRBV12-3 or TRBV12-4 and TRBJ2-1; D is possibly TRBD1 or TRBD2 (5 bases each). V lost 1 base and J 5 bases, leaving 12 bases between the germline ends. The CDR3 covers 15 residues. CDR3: CASSLGIEGHNEQFF. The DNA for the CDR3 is TGTGCCAGCAGTTTAGGTATCGAGGGGCACAATGAGCAGTTCTTC.

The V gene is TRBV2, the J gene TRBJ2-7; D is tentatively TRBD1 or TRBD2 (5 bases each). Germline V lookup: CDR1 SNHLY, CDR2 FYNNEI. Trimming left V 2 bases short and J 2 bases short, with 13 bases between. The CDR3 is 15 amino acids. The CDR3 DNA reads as TGTGCCAGCAGTGAATCCTCGGGACGGACCTACGAGCAGTACTTC. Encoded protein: CASSESSGRTYEQYF. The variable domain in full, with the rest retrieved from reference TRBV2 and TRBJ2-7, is EPEVTQTPSHQVTQMGQEVILRCVPISNHLYFYWYRQILGQKVEFLVSFYNNEISEKSEIFDDQFSVERPDGSNFTLKIRSTKLEDSAMYFCASSESSGRTYEQYFGPGTRLTVT.

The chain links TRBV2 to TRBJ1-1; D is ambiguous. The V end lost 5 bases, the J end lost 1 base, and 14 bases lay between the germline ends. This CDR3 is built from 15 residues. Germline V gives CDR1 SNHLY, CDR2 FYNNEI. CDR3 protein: CASSSSTGKNTEAFF. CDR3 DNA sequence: TGTGCCAGCAGTTCCTCGACGGGCAAGAACACTGAAGCTTTCTTT. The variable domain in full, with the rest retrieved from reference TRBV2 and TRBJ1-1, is EPEVTQTPSHQVTQMGQEVILRCVPISNHLYFYWYRQILGQKVEFLVSFYNNEISEKSEIFDDQFSVERPDGSNFTLKIRSTKLEDSAMYFCASSSSTGKNTEAFFGQGTRLTVV.

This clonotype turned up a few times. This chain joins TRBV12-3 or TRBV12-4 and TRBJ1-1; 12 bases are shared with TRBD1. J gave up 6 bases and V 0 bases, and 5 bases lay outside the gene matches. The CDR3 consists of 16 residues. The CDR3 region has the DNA TGTGCCAGCAGTTTAGCTCGGGGGACAGGGGGCTCTGAAGCTTTCTTT. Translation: CASSLARGTGGSEAFF.

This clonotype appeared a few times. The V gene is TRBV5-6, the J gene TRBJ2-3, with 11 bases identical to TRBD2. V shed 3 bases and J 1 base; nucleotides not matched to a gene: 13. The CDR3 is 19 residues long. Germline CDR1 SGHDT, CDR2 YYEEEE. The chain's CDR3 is CASSSLAGGSPGGTDTQYF. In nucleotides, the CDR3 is TGTGCCAGCAGCTCGCTAGCGGGGGGCTCTCCCGGGGGCACAGATACGCAGTATTTT.

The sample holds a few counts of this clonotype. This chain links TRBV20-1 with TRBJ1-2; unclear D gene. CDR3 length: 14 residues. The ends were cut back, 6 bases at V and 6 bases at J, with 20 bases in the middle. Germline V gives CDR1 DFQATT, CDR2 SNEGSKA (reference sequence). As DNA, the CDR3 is TGCAGTGCGTCTGTGGGGTCCCGCCCCAATGGCTACACCTTC. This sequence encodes CSASVGSRPNGYTF.

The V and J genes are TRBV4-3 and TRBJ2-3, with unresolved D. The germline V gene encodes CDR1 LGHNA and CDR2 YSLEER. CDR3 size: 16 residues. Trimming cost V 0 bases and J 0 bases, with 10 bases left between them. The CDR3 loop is CASSQDPTSSTDTQYF. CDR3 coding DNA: TGCGCCAGCAGCCAAGACCCGACGAGCAGCACAGATACGCAGTATTTT.

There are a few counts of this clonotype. CDR3 nucleotides: TGTGCCAGCAGCGTCGAGGGGGATTCAAGGGAAAAACTGTTTTTT. It encodes CASSVEGDSREKLFF. The rearrangement uses TRBV9 and TRBJ1-4, with TRBD1 as a possible D gene (6 bases). The germline gives CDR1 SGDLS, CDR2 YYNGEE. Trimming pared 2 bases from V and 8 bases from J, leaving 16 bases between. CDR3 length: 15 amino acids.

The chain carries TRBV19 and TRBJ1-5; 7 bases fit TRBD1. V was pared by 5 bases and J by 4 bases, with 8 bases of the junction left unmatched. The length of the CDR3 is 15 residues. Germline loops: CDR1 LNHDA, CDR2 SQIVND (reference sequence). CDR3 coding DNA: TGTGCCAGTAGTCTTGGGACAGCCTGGAATCAGCCCCAGCATTTT. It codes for CASSLGTAWNQPQHF.

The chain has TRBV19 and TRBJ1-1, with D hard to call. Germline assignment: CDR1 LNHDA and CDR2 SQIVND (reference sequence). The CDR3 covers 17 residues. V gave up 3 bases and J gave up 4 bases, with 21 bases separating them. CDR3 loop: CASSILLYPLAGTEAFF. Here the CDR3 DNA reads TGTGCCAGTAGTATTCTGTTATACCCACTCGCGGGCACTGAAGCTTTCTTT.

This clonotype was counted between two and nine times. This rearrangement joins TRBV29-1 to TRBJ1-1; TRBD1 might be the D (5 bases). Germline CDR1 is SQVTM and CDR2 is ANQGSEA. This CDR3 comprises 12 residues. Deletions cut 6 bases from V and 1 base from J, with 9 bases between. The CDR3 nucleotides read TGCAGCGTCCAGGGAGGGAACACTGAAGCTTTCTTT. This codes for CSVQGGNTEAFF.